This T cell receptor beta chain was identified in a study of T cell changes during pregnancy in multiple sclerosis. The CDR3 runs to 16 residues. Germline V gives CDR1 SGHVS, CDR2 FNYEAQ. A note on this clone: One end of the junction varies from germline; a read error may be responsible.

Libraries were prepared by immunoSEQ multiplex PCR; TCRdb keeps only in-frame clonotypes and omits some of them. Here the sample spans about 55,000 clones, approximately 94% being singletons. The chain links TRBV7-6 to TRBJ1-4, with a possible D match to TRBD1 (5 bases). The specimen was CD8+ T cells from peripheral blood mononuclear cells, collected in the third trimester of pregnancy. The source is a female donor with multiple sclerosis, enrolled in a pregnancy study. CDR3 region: CASSLQPGNGGERLFF. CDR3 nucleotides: TGTGCCAGCAGCCTCCAGCCAGGGAACGGAGGGGAAAGACTGTTTTTT.